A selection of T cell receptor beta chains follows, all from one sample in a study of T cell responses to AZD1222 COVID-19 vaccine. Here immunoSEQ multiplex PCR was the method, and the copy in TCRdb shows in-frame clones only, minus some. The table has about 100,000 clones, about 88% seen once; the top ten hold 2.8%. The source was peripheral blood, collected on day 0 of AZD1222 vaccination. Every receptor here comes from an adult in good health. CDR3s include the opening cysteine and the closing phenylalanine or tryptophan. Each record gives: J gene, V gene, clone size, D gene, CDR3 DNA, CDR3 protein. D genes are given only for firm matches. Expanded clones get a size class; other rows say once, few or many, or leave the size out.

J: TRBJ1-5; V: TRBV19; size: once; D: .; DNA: TGTGCCAGTACCCGGGGGGGTAGCAATCAGCCCCAGCATTTT; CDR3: CASTRGGSNQPQHF
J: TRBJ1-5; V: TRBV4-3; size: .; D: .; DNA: TGCGCCAGCAGCCCTTCTTGGCAGCCAAGCAATCAGCCCCAGCATTTT; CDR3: CASSPSWQPSNQPQHF
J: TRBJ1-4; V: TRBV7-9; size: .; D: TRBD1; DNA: TGTGCCAGCAGCCTGTGGGGACAGGGAACTAATGAAAAACTGTTTTTT; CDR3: CASSLWGQGTNEKLFF
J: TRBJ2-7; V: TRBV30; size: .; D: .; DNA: TGTGCCTGGAGTGTACCAATTTACGAGCAGTACTTC; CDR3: CAWSVPIYEQYF
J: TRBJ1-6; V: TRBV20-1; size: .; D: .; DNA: TGCAGTGCTCGTGCGGGGACATTAACGGGTTCTAATTCACCCCTCCACTTT; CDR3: CSARAGTLTGSNSPLHF
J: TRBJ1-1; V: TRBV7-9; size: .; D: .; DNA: TGTGCCAGCAGCCAGTCGGGGGAAGCTTTCTTT; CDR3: CASSQSGEAFF
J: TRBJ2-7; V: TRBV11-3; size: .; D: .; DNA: TGTGCCAGCAGCATTGGACTGACCCCCTACGAGCAGTACTTC; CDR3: CASSIGLTPYEQYF
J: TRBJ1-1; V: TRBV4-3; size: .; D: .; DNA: TGCGCCAGCAGCCAAGATTCCCCCTATAACACTGAAGCTTTCTTT; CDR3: CASSQDSPYNTEAFF
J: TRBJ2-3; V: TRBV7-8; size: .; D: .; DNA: TGTGCCAGCAGCCTAAAAGGGCAGAGCGCAGATACGCAGTATTTT; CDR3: CASSLKGQSADTQYF
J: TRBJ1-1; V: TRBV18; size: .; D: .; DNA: TGTGCCAGCTCACCGTTGGACGGGAACACTGAAGCTTTCTTT; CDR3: CASSPLDGNTEAFF
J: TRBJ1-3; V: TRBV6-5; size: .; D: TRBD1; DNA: TGTGCCAGTTACAGGGGGCCTGGAAACACCATATATTTT; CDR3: CASYRGPGNTIYF
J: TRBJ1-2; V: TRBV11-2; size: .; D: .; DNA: TGTGCCAGCAGCTTGGGTACTAACTATGGCTACACCTTC; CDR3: CASSLGTNYGYTF
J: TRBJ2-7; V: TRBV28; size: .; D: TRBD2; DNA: TGTGCCAGCAGTTTTCTAGCGGGGACCGGGGACGAGCAGTACTTC; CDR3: CASSFLAGTGDEQYF
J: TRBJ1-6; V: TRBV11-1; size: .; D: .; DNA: TGTGCCAGCAGTACAAGCAATTCACCCCTCCACTTT; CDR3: CASSTSNSPLHF
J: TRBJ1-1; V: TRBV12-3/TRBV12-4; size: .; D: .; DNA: TGTGCCAGCAGAGATCACGAGAACACTGAAGCTTTCTTT; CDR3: CASRDHENTEAFF
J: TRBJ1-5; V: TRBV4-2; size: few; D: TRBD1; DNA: TGTGCCAGCAGCCCAACCGGGACAGGGGAAAATCAGCCCCAGCATTTT; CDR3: CASSPTGTGENQPQHF
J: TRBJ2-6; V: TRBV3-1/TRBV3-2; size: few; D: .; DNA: TGTGCCAGCAGCCAAGATGGAAGTACCGGGGCCAACGTCCTGACTTTC; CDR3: CASSQDGSTGANVLTF
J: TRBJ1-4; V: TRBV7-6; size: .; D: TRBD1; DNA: TGTGCCAGCAGCTTAAGGGCAGGGGGCGGCACTAATGAAAAACTGTTTTTT; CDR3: CASSLRAGGGTNEKLFF
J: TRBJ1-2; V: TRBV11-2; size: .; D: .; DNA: TGTGCCAGCAGCTTAGTTAAAGGGCCCGCTAACTATGGCTACACCTTC; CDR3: CASSLVKGPANYGYTF
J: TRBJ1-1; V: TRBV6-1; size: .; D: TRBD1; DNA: TGTGCCAGCACCCCCACAGGGGACACTGAAGCTTTCTTT; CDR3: CASTPTGDTEAFF
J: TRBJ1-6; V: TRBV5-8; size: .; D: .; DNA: TGTGCCAGCAGCAGGGGACTGAATAATTCACCCCTCCACTTT; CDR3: CASSRGLNNSPLHF
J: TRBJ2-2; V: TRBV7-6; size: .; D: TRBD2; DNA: TGTGCCAGCAGCTCACCCGGGACTAGTAAGCGGGAGCTGTTTTTT; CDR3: CASSSPGTSKRELFF
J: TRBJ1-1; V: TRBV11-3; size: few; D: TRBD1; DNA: TGTGCCAGCAGCGACGCGACAGGGCCGACGGGTTTTGAAGCTTTCTTT; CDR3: CASSDATGPTGFEAFF
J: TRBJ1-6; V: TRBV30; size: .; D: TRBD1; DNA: TGTGCCTGTCGGGACAGGGGGAATTCACCCCTCCACTTT; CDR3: CACRDRGNSPLHF
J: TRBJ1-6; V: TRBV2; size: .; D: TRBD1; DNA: TGTGCCAGCAATAGACAGGGGGATAATTCACCCCTCCACTTT; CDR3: CASNRQGDNSPLHF
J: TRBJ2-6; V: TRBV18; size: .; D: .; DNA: TGTGCCAGCTCACCGATTAGGGTCCAAGGCTCTGGGGCCAACGTCCTGACTTTC; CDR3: CASSPIRVQGSGANVLTF
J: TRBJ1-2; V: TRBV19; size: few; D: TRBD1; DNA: TGTGCCAGTAGTCGGGACAGCTATGGCTACACCTTC; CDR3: CASSRDSYGYTF
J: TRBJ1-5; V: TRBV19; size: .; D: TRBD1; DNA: TGTGCCAGTAGGCTGGGACAGGGACGACAGCCCCAGCATTTT; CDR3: CASRLGQGRQPQHF
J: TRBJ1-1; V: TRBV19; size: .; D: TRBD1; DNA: TGTGCCAGTAGTAGAGGACAGGGGTTTCGCTCGGACACTGAAGCTTTCTTT; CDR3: CASSRGQGFRSDTEAFF
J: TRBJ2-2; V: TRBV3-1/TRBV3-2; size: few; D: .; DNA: TGTGCCAGCAGCCCGGGACGGACGAACACCGGGGAGCTGTTTTTT; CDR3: CASSPGRTNTGELFF
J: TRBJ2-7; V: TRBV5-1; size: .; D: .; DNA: TGCGCCAGCAGCCAGGACGACATACTCTCCTACGAGCAGTACTTC; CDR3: CASSQDDILSYEQYF
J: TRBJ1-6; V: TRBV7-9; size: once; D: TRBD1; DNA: TGTGCCAGCAGCTCAAGACAGGGGCGGAATTCACCCCTCCACTTT; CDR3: CASSSRQGRNSPLHF
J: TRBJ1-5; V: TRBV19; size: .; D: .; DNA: TGTGCCAGTAGTATAAGGTCGGACAGCTATTATAGCAATCAGCCCCAGCATTTT; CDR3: CASSIRSDSYYSNQPQHF
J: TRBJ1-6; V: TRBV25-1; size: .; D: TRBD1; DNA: TGTGCCAGCAGTGCGCGGACAGGGGGCGGATCACCCCTCCACTTT; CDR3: CASSARTGGGSPLHF
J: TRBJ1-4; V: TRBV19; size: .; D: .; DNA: TGTGCCAGTAGTATCTCAGGGTCGCGTGAAAAACTGTTTTTT; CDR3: CASSISGSREKLFF
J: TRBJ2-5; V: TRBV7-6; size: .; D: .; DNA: TGTGCCAGCACTGACGGACCAAGGGCGGCGGAGACCCAGTACTTC; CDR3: CASTDGPRAAETQYF
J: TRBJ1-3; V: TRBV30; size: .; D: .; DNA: TGTGCCTGGAGCGGCCGAACAGGAGACACCATATATTTT; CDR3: CAWSGRTGDTIYF
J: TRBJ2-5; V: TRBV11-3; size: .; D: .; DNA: TGTGCCAGCAGCCGAGACGGGGCAGAGACCCAGTACTTC; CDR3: CASSRDGAETQYF
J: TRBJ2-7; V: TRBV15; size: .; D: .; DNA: TGTGCCACCAGCAGAGATATCACAGGGACCTACGAGCAGTACTTC; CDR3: CATSRDITGTYEQYF
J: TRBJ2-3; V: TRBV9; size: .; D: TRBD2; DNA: TGTGCCAGCAGCTCTAACGCTATAGCGGGGGGGTTAGATACGCAGTATTTT; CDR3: CASSSNAIAGGLDTQYF
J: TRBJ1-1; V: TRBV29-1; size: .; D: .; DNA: TGCAGCGTTGAAGATGGTTGGGGGAACACTGAAGCTTTCTTT; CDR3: CSVEDGWGNTEAFF